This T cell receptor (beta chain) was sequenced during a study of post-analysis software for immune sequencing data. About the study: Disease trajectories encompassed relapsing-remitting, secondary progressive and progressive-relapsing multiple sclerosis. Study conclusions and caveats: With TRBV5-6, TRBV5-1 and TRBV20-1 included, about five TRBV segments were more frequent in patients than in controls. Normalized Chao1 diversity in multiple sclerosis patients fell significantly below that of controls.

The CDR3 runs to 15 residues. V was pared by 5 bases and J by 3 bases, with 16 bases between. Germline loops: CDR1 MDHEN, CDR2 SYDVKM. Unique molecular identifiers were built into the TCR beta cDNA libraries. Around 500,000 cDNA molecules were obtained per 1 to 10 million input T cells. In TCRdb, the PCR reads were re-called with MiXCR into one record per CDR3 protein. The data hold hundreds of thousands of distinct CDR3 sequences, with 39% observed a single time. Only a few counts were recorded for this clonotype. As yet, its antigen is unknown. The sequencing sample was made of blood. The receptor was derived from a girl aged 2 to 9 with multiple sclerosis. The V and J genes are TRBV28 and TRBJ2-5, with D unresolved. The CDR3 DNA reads TGTGCCAGCAGTCATGCCACTTGGACGGAAGAGACCCAGTACTTC. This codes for CASSHATWTEETQYF.